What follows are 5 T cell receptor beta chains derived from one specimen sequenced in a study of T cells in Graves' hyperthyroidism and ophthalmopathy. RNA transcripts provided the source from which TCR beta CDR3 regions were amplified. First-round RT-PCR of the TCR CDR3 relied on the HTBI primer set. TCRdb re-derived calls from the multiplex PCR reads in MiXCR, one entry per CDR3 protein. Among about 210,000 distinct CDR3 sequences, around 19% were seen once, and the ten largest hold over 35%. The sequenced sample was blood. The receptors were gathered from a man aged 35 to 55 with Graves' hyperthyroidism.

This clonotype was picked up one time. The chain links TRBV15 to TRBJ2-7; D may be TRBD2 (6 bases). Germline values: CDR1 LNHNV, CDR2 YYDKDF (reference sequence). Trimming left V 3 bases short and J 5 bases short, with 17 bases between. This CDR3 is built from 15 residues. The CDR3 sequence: CATSSVGTGGNEQYF. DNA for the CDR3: TGTGCCACCAGCAGCGTTGGGACTGGGGGAAACGAGCAGTACTTC.

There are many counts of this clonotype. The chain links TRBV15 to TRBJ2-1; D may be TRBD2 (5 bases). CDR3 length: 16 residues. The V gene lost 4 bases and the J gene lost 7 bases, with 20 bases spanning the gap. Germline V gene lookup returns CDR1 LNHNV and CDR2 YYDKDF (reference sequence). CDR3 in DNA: TGTGCCACCAGCAAAGGTCCGGGCACTGAGGGAAATGAGCAGTTCTTC. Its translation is CATSKGPGTEGNEQFF.

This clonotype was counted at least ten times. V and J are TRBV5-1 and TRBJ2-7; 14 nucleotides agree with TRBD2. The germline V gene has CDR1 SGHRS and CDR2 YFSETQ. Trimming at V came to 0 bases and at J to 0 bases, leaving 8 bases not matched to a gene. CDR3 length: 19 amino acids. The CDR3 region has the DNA TGCGCCAGCAGCTTGGCTGGGACTAGCGGGGGCTGGAGCTCCTACGAGCAGTACTTC. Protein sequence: CASSLAGTSGGWSSYEQYF.

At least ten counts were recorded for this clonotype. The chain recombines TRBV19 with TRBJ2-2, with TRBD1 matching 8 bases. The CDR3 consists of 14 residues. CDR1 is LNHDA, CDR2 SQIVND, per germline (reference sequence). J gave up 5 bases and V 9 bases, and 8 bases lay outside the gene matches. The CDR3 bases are TGTGCCAGCACCGGGACAGGAGGAACCGGGGAGCTGTTTTTT. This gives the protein CASTGTGGTGELFF.

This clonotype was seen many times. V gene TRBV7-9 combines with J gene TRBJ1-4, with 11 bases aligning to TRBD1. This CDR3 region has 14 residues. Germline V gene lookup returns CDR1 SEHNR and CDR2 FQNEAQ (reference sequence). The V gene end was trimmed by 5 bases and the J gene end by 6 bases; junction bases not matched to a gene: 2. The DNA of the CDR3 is TGTGCCAGCAGCCTGGGACAGGGGGATGAAAAACTGTTTTTT. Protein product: CASSLGQGDEKLFF.